The 11 T cell receptor beta chains below were found in one sample sequenced in a study of blood T cell repertoires in COVID-19. The protocol was immunoSEQ multiplex PCR, while the TCRdb copy is restricted to in-frame clones and leaves out a portion. The data show around 60,000 clones, approximately 83% seen once. Sequencing was performed on peripheral blood. All receptors derive from a human donor in a cohort sampled during active COVID-19.

The CDR3 region has the DNA TGTGCCAGCAGTTTAAGAGGAATGAACGTACTAAATCTATTTAGGGGTGGCTACACCTTC. This translates into CASSLRGMNVLNLFRGGYTF. V usage is TRBV27 and J usage is TRBJ1-2; a possible D gene is TRBD1 (5 bases). V was cut by 2 bases and J by 7 bases, with 32 bases left in between. The CDR3 length is 20 residues. The V gene's germline CDR1 is MNHEY and CDR2 SMNVEV (reference sequence).

V usage is TRBV4-1 and J usage is TRBJ2-5; D not certain. The CDR3 spans 15 residues. Trimming took off 1 base at V and 1 base at J, with 10 bases between the two ends. Germline V CDR1 and CDR2: MGHRA, YSYEKL. CDR3 in DNA: TGCGCCAGCAGCCAAGGGGTACTACCCCAAGAGACCCAGTACTTC. Translated: CASSQGVLPQETQYF.

The V gene is TRBV27, the J gene TRBJ2-1, with 10 bases aligning to TRBD2. Germline-derived CDR1 and CDR2 are MNHEY and SMNVEV (reference sequence). The CDR3 runs to 16 residues. V trimming: 6 bases; J trimming: 1 base; junction bases outside the gene matches: 6. The CDR3 coding sequence is TGTGCCAGCAGGAGAACTAGCGGGATGTCCTACAATGAGCAGTTCTTC. This sequence encodes CASRRTSGMSYNEQFF.

The gene calls are TRBV5-1 and TRBJ2-7; D remains unclear. The CDR3 consists of 12 residues. V lost 6 bases and J 6 bases, leaving 13 bases between the germline ends. Germline V gene data show CDR1 as SGHRS and CDR2 as YFSETQ. Here the CDR3 reads CASTLGPGEQYF. The CDR3 nucleotides read TGCGCCAGCACCCTTGGCCCTGGCGAGCAGTACTTC.

The V gene is TRBV30, the J gene TRBJ2-3, with D unclear. CDR3 length: 11 residues. Deletions cut 2 bases from V and 2 bases from J, with 2 bases between. The germline CDR1 and CDR2 sequences are GTSNPN and SVGIG (reference sequence). The CDR3 here is CAWSLTDTQYF. The CDR3 coding sequence is TGTGCCTGGAGTCTCACAGATACGCAGTATTTT.

This sequence joins TRBV5-1 and TRBJ2-7; 13 nucleotides match TRBD2. Germline loops: CDR1 SGHRS, CDR2 YFSETQ. The junction had 3 bases not matched to a gene; V was cut back by 4 bases and J by 2 bases. CDR3 length equals 15 residues. Here the CDR3 DNA reads TGCGCCAGCAGCGGACTAGCGGGAGCCACCTACGAGCAGTACTTC. This sequence encodes CASSGLAGATYEQYF.

This CDR3 reads CASSLRTSGRDNEQFF. The CDR3 region has the DNA TGTGCCAGCAGTTTACGGACTAGCGGGAGGGACAATGAGCAGTTCTTC. The chain links TRBV27 to TRBJ2-1; 15 bases agree with TRBD2. V shed 2 bases and J 5 bases; nucleotides not matched to a gene: 1. The CDR3 contains 16 residues. Germline V gene sequence: CDR1 MNHEY, CDR2 SMNVEV (reference sequence).

The chain is built from TRBV18 and TRBJ2-1; 9 bases agree with TRBD2. After removal of 3 bases from V and 7 bases from J, the junction contained 7 bases not matched to a gene. Looked up from germline, CDR1 is KGHSH and CDR2 is LQKENI. There are 15 residues in the CDR3. In DNA form, the CDR3 reads TGTGCCAGCTCACCCCTAGCGGGGCCTTGGAATGAGCAGTTCTTC. Amino acids: CASSPLAGPWNEQFF.

This sequence joins TRBV7-6 and TRBJ2-1; 7 nucleotides match TRBD2. After removal of 3 bases from V and 5 bases from J, the junction contained 4 bases not matched to a gene. Germline V lookup: CDR1 SGHVS, CDR2 FNYEAQ. This CDR3 contains 14 residues. CDR3 residues: CASSLGTTHNEQFF. In DNA, the CDR3 is TGTGCCAGCAGCTTGGGGACTACCCACAATGAGCAGTTCTTC.

The CDR3 coding sequence is TGTGCCAGCGGACTGGCGAACACCGGGGAGCTGTTTTTT. Its translation is CASGLANTGELFF. J is TRBJ2-2 and V is TRBV9; the D gene is possibly TRBD2 (5 bases). Trimming took off 7 bases at V and 0 bases at J, with 7 bases between the two ends. The germline gives CDR1 SGDLS, CDR2 YYNGEE. This CDR3 has 13 amino acids.

The CDR3 loop reads CASSYSAGWGGQPQHF. CDR3 in DNA: TGTGCCAGCAGTTACTCGGCAGGGTGGGGGGGTCAGCCCCAGCATTTT. The V gene is TRBV6-6, the J gene TRBJ1-5; TRBD1 is a possible D gene (5 bases). The CDR3 runs 16 residues. Between the trimmed V and J ends, which lost 0 bases and 6 bases, there was a span of 15 bases. Germline V gene sequence: CDR1 MNHNY, CDR2 SVGAGI (reference sequence).